This entry lists 27 T cell receptor beta chains sequenced from one sample in a study of blood T cells in healthy people across ages. A second PCR of 7 to 11 cycles used a sample-barcoded 5' primer and a J-beta primer mix. TCRdb re-called the 5' RACE reads with MiXCR, one entry per CDR3 protein. The table lists about 720,000 distinct CDR3 sequences, more than 20% of them singletons. The sample was also reused in another study, on T cells of mothers and their children.

Sample: blood. All receptors come from a boy aged 10-17 years in good health.

The chain links TRBV18 to TRBJ2-7; 10 bases line up with TRBD2. CDR1 KGHSH and CDR2 LQKENI come from the germline V gene. The CDR3 runs 16 residues. The trim removed 3 bases at V and 0 bases at J, leaving 5 bases unmatched. CDR3 coding DNA: TGTGCCAGCTCACCTCCGGGACTAGCGAGCTCCTACGAGCAGTACTTC. Amino acids: CASSPPGLASSYEQYF.

This clonotype was observed at least ten times. The chain couples TRBV11-2 to TRBJ2-5; D ambiguous. Trimming pared 1 base from V and 3 bases from J, leaving 6 bases between. The CDR3 covers 13 residues. Germline lookup yields CDR1 SGHAT and CDR2 FQNNGV. The CDR3 DNA reads as TGTGCCAGCAGCTTAGGTCCGGAAGAGACCCAGTACTTC. Encoded protein: CASSLGPEETQYF.

This chain connects TRBV6-6 to TRBJ2-7, with TRBD2 matching 9 bases. The CDR3 spans 17 residues. The V segment lost 9 bases and the J segment 2 bases; nucleotides outside the gene matches: 17. From germline, CDR1 is MNHNY and CDR2 SVGAGI (reference sequence). CDR3 coding DNA: TGTGCCAGTAGCGACCCCGACTTAGCGGGAGTTACCTACGAGCAGTACTTC. It is translated as CASSDPDLAGVTYEQYF.

J is TRBJ2-5 and V is TRBV21-1; the D segment call TRBD1 is taken from the table without a DNA check. TRBV21-1 corresponds to a pseudogene. There are 17 residues in the CDR3. This CDR3 reads CASSLGQGARVQETQYF. In nucleotides, the CDR3 is TGTGCCAGCAGCCTGGGACAGGGGGCGAGGGTACAAGAGACCCAGTACTTC.

The rearrangement joins TRBV28 to TRBJ1-1; D gene ambiguous. Trimming removed 6 bases at V and 7 bases at J, with 9 bases between. From germline, CDR1 is MDHEN and CDR2 SYDVKM. CDR3 length: 11 residues. CDR3 amino acids: CASSEHDEAFF. DNA of the CDR3: TGTGCCAGCAGCGAACATGATGAAGCTTTCTTT.

This clonotype occurred a few times. The J gene is TRBJ2-3, the V gene TRBV6-6; D gene uncertain. The germline V gene encodes CDR1 MNHNY and CDR2 SVGAGI (reference sequence). This CDR3 is built from 12 residues. V lost 6 bases to trimming and J lost 5 bases, with 9 bases between them. The CDR3 spells CASSSAEDTQYF. In DNA, the CDR3 is TGTGCCAGCAGCTCGGCCGAAGATACGCAGTATTTT.

The chain recombines TRBV7-9 with TRBJ2-2; D ambiguous. V dropped 0 bases and J dropped 4 bases, with 6 bases sitting between them. CDR3 length equals 14 residues. Germline values: CDR1 SEHNR, CDR2 FQNEAQ (reference sequence). The CDR3 sequence: CASSLAFLTGELFF. The CDR3, as DNA: TGTGCCAGCAGCTTAGCTTTCCTCACCGGGGAGCTGTTTTTT.

The chain uses TRBV20-1 and TRBJ2-1; 9 bases match TRBD2. Looked up from germline, CDR1 is DFQATT and CDR2 is SNEGSKA (reference sequence). This CDR3 is built from 12 residues. J gave up 9 bases and V 7 bases, and 7 bases lay outside the gene matches. The CDR3 DNA sequence: TGCAGTGTAGCGGGAGAGGATTTTGAGCAGTTCTTC. Translation: CSVAGEDFEQFF.

The chain carries TRBV5-1 and TRBJ2-1; TRBD1 matches 7 bases. The J segment lost 0 bases and the V segment lost 1 base, leaving 13 bases of the junction unmatched. The CDR3 runs to 19 residues. CDR1 is SGHRS and CDR2 is YFSETQ in the germline V gene. The DNA for the CDR3 is TGCGCCAGCAGCTTGAACAGGGGTAGCATGATCATCTCCTACAATGAGCAGTTCTTC. This sequence encodes CASSLNRGSMIISYNEQFF.

There are a few counts of this clonotype. The genes are TRBV7-9 and TRBJ1-3, with D maybe TRBD1 (6 bases). The CDR3 runs to 17 residues. From germline, CDR1 is SEHNR and CDR2 FQNEAQ (reference sequence). Trimming took off 5 bases at V and 4 bases at J, with 21 bases between the two ends. The DNA of the CDR3 is TGTGCCAGCAGCGCCCTGGCCCCAGGGGTAAAGGGAAACACCATATATTTT. Its protein product is CASSALAPGVKGNTIYF.

In this sample, this clonotype turned up a few times. The CDR3 sequence: CSVDSGNTDTQYF. The CDR3, as DNA: TGCAGCGTTGATAGCGGAAACACAGATACGCAGTATTTT. This chain links TRBV29-1 with TRBJ2-3; tentative D call: TRBD2 (6 bases). The length of the CDR3 is 13 residues. From germline, CDR1 is SQVTM and CDR2 ANQGSEA. V lost 3 bases, J lost 2 bases, and 9 bases lay in between.

This clonotype was observed a few times. This rearrangement joins TRBV29-1 to TRBJ1-2, with D possibly TRBD1 on 5 matching bases. Germline CDR1 reads SQVTM; CDR2 reads ANQGSEA. The CDR3 is 12 amino acids. Trimming stripped 3 bases from V and 2 bases from J, with 7 bases between. This CDR3 is CSVDKGNYGYTF. The DNA of the CDR3 is TGCAGCGTTGATAAGGGGAACTATGGCTACACCTTC. The full variable domain, with the rest looked up from reference TRBV29-1 and TRBJ1-2, is SAVISQKPSRDICQRGTSLTIQCQVDSQVTMMFWYRQQPGQSLTLIATANQGSEATYESGFVIDKFPISRPNLTFSTLTVSNMSPEDSSIYLCSVDKGNYGYTFGSGTRLTVV.

The chain links TRBV4-1 to TRBJ1-5, with a weak D call TRBD1 (6 bases). Trimming stripped 1 base from V and 5 bases from J, with 12 bases between. The CDR3 is made up of 15 amino acids. The germline V gene encodes CDR1 MGHRA and CDR2 YSYEKL. The CDR3 protein is CASSQVKGDDQPQHF. The CDR3 DNA reads as TGCGCCAGCAGCCAAGTCAAGGGGGATGATCAGCCCCAGCATTTT.

Only a few counts were recorded for this clonotype. A much larger clonotype is one base distant, so this may be a read error. The chain recombines TRBV6-2 or TRBV6-3 with TRBJ2-5; 12 nucleotides agree with TRBD2. The CDR3 sequence is 15 residues long. Per germline, CDR1 MNHEY and CDR2 SVGEGT. The V segment lost 2 bases and the J segment 3 bases; nucleotides outside the gene matches: 1. The CDR3 DNA sequence: TGTGCCAGCAGTTACAGACTAGCGGGAGAAGAGACCCAGTACTTC. This sequence encodes CASSYRLAGEETQYF.

This clonotype was detected only a few times. This rearrangement joins TRBV4-3 to TRBJ2-5, with D possibly being TRBD2 (5 bases). The CDR3 is made up of 14 amino acids. Germline CDR1 reads LGHNA; CDR2 reads YSLEER. V was cut by 1 base and J by 5 bases, with 11 bases left in between. CDR3 sequence reads: CASSQGLREETQYF. CDR3 in DNA: TGCGCCAGCAGCCAAGGGTTAAGGGAGGAGACCCAGTACTTC.

The gene calls are TRBV12-3 or TRBV12-4 and TRBJ1-2; TRBD1 aligns across 7 bases. V trimming: 6 bases; J trimming: 3 bases; junction bases outside the gene matches: 7. The length of the CDR3 is 14 residues. The CDR3: CASSPSTGDYGYTF. The CDR3 region has the DNA TGTGCCAGCAGCCCCAGTACAGGGGACTATGGCTACACCTTC.

This clonotype has a count of ten or more. This chain joins TRBV20-1 and TRBJ2-4, with D unresolved. Per the germline V gene, CDR1 is DFQATT and CDR2 is SNEGSKA (reference sequence). V was pared by 1 base and J by 0 bases, with 10 bases between. The CDR3 is made up of 15 amino acids. DNA for the CDR3: TGCAGTGCTAGAGTCTTGTTCCTAGCCAAAAACATTCAGTACTTC. Translation gives CSARVLFLAKNIQYF.

V and J are TRBV12-5 and TRBJ2-3; no definite D call. Trimming stripped 6 bases from V and 6 bases from J, with 7 bases between. The CDR3 totals 11 residues. Germline CDR1 LGHNT, CDR2 FRNRAP. This CDR3 is CASGLRDTQYF. The CDR3 DNA reads TGTGCTAGTGGCCTGCGGGATACGCAGTATTTT.

The table lists this clonotype with a count of one. The chain joins TRBV12-3 or TRBV12-4 to TRBJ2-2, with 10 bases matching TRBD1. This CDR3 has 15 amino acids. J lost 13 bases, V lost 3 bases, and 11 bases had no gene match. Here the CDR3 reads CASSFWGQGMGWLFF. The CDR3 nucleotides are TGTGCCAGCAGTTTTTGGGGACAGGGGATGGGTTGGCTGTTTTTT.

This clonotype was detected a few times. This rearrangement joins TRBV27 to TRBJ2-7, with D possibly being TRBD1 (5 bases). CDR1 and CDR2 (germline): MNHEY, SMNVEV (reference sequence). V lost 2 bases, J lost 6 bases, and 14 bases lay in between. The CDR3 has 14 residues. For the CDR3, the DNA is TGTGCCAGCAGTTTACAGGGTCGTCTGAGCGAGCAGTACTTC. This translates into CASSLQGRLSEQYF.

There are a few counts of this clonotype. The germline gene is not matched at one end of the junction; a read error may be the cause. The chain joins TRBV6-6 to TRBJ1-4; D is unclear. This CDR3 spans 11 amino acids. Germline V gene sequence: CDR1 MNHNY, CDR2 SVGAGI (reference sequence). CDR3 coding DNA: TGTGCCAGCAGTTACGACAACAGTGCCGTTTTT. Protein: CASSYDNSAVF.

This clonotype was observed a few times. This sequence joins TRBV20-1 and TRBJ1-1, with 7 bases that match TRBD1. Germline lookup yields CDR1 DFQATT and CDR2 SNEGSKA (reference sequence). This CDR3 region has 11 residues. The CDR3 region is CLGGPNTEAFF. CDR3 nucleotide sequence: TGCCTAGGGGGCCCGAACACTGAAGCTTTCTTT.

A few counts support this clonotype. The V call is TRBV7-2, the J call TRBJ2-2; 7 bases align to TRBD2. The V gene's germline CDR1 is SGHTA and CDR2 FQGNSA. The CDR3 has 14 residues. V trimming: 6 bases; J trimming: 4 bases; junction bases outside the gene matches: 5. The DNA of the CDR3 is TGTGCCAGCAGTTCCTGGGGGGGCACCGGGGAGCTGTTTTTT. As protein: CASSSWGGTGELFF.

The chain combines TRBV11-2 with TRBJ2-3; 11 bases agree with TRBD2. V was clipped by 1 base and J by 14 bases; unmatched bases: 8. Germline V gives CDR1 SGHAT, CDR2 FQNNGV. This CDR3 has 14 residues. The chain's CDR3 is CASSLGDLAGGWYF. As DNA, the CDR3 is TGTGCCAGCAGCTTAGGGGACCTAGCGGGGGGATGGTATTTT.

The chain is built from TRBV4-3 and TRBJ1-4, with D unclear. From germline, CDR1 is LGHNA and CDR2 YSLEER. V lost 0 bases to trimming and J lost 5 bases, with 7 bases between them. CDR3 size: 14 residues. CDR3 coding DNA: TGCGCCAGCAGCCAAGATTTGTGGAATGAAAAACTGTTTTTT. Translating gives CASSQDLWNEKLFF.

The chain couples TRBV21-1 to TRBJ1-4. TRBV21-1 is assigned pseudogene status. The CDR3 runs to 22 residues. CDR3 sequence reads: CASSKQPEKTRSLQTTNEKLFF. CDR3 DNA sequence: TGTGCCAGCAGCAAACAACCCGAAAAGACGAGATCACTGCAGACAACTAATGAAAAACTGTTTTTT.

The rearrangement joins TRBV7-2 to TRBJ2-3, with 7 bases that match TRBD2. Germline V gene data show CDR1 as SGHTA and CDR2 as FQGNSA. The CDR3 is 18 amino acids. V was pared by 1 base and J by 0 bases, with 10 bases of the junction left unmatched. This chain's CDR3 is CASSLVASGGSSTDTQYF. CDR3 nucleotide sequence: TGTGCCAGCAGCTTAGTCGCTAGCGGAGGATCTAGCACAGATACGCAGTATTTT.